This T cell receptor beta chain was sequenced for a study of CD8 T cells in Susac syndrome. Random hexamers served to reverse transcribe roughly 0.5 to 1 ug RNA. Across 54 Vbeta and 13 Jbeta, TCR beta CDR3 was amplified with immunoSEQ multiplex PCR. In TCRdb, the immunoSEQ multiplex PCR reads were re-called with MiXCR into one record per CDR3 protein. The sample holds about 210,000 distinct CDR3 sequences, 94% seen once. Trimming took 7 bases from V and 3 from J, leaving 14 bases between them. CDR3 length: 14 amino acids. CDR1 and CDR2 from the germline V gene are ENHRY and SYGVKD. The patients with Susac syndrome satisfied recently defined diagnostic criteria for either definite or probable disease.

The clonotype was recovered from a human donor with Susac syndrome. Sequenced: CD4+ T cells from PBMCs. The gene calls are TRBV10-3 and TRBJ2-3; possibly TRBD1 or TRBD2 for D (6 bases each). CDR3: CAIMPGALTDTQYF. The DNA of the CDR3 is TGTGCCATCATGCCGGGGGCTTTAACAGATACGCAGTATTTT.